Only one count was recorded for the clone carrying this T cell receptor (beta chain). Its antigen is currently unknown. The CDR3 has 14 amino acids. The junction had 9 bases not matched to a gene; V was cut back by 5 bases and J by 6 bases. Germline V gene lookup returns CDR1 SGHRS and CDR2 YFSETQ. The source of the sample is a study of T cells in tuberculosis. Assay: immunoSEQ multiplex PCR; the TCRdb copy retains only in-frame clones and omits some. The sample yields 25,000 to 35,000 clones, roughly 95% seen once. General study results and limits: Smaller distances to GMM-specific TCRs suggested their expansion in active tuberculosis.

Sequencing input: PBMCs. The chain is built from TRBV5-1 and TRBJ1-1; 8 bases agree with TRBD1. This receptor was taken from a donor aged 10-30 years with latent tuberculosis or without tuberculosis infection. CDR3 in amino acids: CASSVGDRGPEAFF. CDR3 bases: TGCGCCAGCAGTGTGGGTGACAGGGGCCCTGAAGCTTTCTTT.